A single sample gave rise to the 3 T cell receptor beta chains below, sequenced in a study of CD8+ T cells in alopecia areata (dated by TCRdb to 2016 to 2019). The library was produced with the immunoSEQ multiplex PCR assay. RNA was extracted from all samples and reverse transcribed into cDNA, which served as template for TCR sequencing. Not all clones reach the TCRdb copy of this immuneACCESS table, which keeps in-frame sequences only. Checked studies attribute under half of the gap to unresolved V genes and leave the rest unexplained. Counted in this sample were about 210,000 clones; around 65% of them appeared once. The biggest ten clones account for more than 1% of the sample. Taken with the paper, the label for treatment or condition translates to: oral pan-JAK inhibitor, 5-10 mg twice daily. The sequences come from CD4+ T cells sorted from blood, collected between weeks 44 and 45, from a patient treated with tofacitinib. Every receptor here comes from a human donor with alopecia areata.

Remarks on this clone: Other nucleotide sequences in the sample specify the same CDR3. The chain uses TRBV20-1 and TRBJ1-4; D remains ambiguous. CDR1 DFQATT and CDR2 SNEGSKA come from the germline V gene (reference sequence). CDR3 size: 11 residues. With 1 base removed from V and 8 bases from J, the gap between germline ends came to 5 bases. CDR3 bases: TGCAGTGCTAGAGCCCAGGAAAAACTGTTTTTT. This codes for CSARAQEKLFF.

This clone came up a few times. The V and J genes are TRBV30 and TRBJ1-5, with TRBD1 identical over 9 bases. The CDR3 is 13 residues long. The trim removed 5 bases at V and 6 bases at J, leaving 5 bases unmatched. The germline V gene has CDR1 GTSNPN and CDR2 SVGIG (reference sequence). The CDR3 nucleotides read TGTGCCTGGGGAACAGGGGGCGGTCAGCCCCAGCATTTT. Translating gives CAWGTGGGQPQHF.

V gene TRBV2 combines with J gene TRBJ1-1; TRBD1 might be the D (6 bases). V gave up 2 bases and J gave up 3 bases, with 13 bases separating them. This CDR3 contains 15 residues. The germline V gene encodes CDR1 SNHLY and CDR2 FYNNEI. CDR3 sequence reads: CASSELEGGDTEAFF. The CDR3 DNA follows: TGTGCCAGCAGTGAATTGGAGGGGGGGGACACTGAAGCTTTCTTT.